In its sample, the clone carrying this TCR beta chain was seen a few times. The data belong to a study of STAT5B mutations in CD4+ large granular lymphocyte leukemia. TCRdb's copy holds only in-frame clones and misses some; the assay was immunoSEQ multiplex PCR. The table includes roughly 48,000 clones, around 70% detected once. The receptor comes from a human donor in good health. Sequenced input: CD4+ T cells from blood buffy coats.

The DNA for the CDR3 is TGTGCCAGCAGCTTATCAGTAAACACTGAAGCTTTCTTT. It is translated as CASSLSVNTEAFF. V is TRBV11-2 and J is TRBJ1-1; unclear D gene. This CDR3 spans 13 amino acids. Germline assignment: CDR1 SGHAT and CDR2 FQNNGV. The V end was cut by 2 bases, the J end by 2 bases, with 6 bases between.